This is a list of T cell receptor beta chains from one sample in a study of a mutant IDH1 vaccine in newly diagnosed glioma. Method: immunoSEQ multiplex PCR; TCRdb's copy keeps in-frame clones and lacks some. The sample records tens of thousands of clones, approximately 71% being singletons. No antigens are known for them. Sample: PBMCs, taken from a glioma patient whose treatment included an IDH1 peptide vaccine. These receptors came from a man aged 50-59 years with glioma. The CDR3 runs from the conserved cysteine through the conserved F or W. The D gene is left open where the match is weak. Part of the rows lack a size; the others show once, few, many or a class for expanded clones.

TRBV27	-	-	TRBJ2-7	TGTGCCAGCAGTTTAACAGGGAGCCACGAGCAGTACTTC	CASSLTGSHEQYF
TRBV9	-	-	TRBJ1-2	TGTGCCAGCACCTATTCCACCGGACAGAGTAACTATGGCTACACCTTC	CASTYSTGQSNYGYTF
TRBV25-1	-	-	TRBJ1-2	TGTGCCAGCAGTGGCCTAGGCAGGGCCTATGGCTACACCTTC	CASSGLGRAYGYTF
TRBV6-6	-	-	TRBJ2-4	TGTGCCACCGCGGACAAGGGCAAAAACATTCAGTACTTC	CATADKGKNIQYF
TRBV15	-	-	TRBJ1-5	TGTGCCACCAGCGCCCGGGACACTAATCAGCCCCAGCATTTT	CATSARDTNQPQHF
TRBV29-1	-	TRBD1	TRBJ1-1	TGCAGCGGAAGCAGGGGGGGAGGTACTGAAGCTTTCTTT	CSGSRGGGTEAFF
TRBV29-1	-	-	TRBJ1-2	TGCAGCGTTGGGAACAGTCCCTATGGCTACACCTTC	CSVGNSPYGYTF
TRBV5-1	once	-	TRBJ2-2	TGCGCCAGCAGCCCCGGGGCAGGGGAATCCGGGGAGCTGTTTTTT	CASSPGAGESGELFF
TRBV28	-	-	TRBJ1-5	TGTGCCAGCAGTTTGGTGGGAGATAGCAATCAGCCCCAGCATTTT	CASSLVGDSNQPQHF
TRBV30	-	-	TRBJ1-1	TGTGCCTGGTCGAGTGGACGGTCTTCGTGGGGCACTGAAGCTTTCTTT	CAWSSGRSSWGTEAFF
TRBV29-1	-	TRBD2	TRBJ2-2	TGCAGCGTCTTGGGACTACGGGGGACCGGGGAGCTGTTTTTT	CSVLGLRGTGELFF
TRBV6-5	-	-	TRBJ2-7	TGTGCCAGCACCCCTACCGTGGGCAGCACATACGAGCAGTACTTC	CASTPTVGSTYEQYF
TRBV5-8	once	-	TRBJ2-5	TGTGCCAGCAGCCGGGGAGCCCGAGGGACCCAGTACTTC	CASSRGARGTQYF
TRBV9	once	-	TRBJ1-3	TGTGCCAGCAGCCCCCGGAGGGGTGAAAACACCATATATTTT	CASSPRRGENTIYF
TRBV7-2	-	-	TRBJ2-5	TGTGCCAGCAGCATCGGACACCCTGGAGAGACCCAGTACTTC	CASSIGHPGETQYF
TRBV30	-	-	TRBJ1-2	TGTGCCTCGACGGGGACAAGGAACTATGGCTACACCTTC	CASTGTRNYGYTF
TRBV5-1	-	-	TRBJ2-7	TGCGCCAGCAGGTCAGGTTCTTCCTACGAGCAGTACTTC	CASRSGSSYEQYF
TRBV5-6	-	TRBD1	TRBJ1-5	TGTGCCAGCACCCTGTCAAGGGGGCGCCTACAGCCCCAGCATTTT	CASTLSRGRLQPQHF
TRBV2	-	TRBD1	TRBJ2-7	TGTGCCAGCAGGGGACCCGGGACAGGGCCACGGGAGCAGTACTTC	CASRGPGTGPREQYF
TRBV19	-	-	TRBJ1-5	TGTGCCTCCAAAATCGACCGCGGGGGTCAGCCCCAGCATTTT	CASKIDRGGQPQHF
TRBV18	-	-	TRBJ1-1	TGTGCCAGCTCTCCTCTCAGAGGGACTGAAGCTTTCTTT	CASSPLRGTEAFF
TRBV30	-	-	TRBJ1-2	TGTGCCTGGAGTTTACAGTCGGGTGGCTACACCTTC	CAWSLQSGGYTF
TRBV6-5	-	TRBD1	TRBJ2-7	TGTGCCAGCAGTCCCGGGACAGGGGGGCCCGGCGAGCAGTACTTC	CASSPGTGGPGEQYF
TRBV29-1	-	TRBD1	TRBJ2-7	TGCAGCGTTCGGAAGACAGGGTCCTACGAGCAGTACTTC	CSVRKTGSYEQYF
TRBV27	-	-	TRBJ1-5	TGTGCCAGCAGTCTCAACAGGGACGGTCAGCCCCAGCATTTT	CASSLNRDGQPQHF
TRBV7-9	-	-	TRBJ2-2	TGTGCCAGCAGCAGCCGGGGGAACACCGGGGAGCTGTTTTTT	CASSSRGNTGELFF
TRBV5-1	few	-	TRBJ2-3	TGCGCCAGCAGCACAGAGGAGGGCACAGATACGCAGTATTTT	CASSTEEGTDTQYF
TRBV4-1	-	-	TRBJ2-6	TGCGCCAGCAGCTACGGATCTAGACCACAAAGTCGGGCCAACGTCCTGACTTTC	CASSYGSRPQSRANVLTF
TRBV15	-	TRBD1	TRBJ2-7	TGTGCCACCAGCAGAGACCCGGGACAGGGTTCAGACGAGCAGTACTTC	CATSRDPGQGSDEQYF
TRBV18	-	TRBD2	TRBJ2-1	TGTGCCAGCTCACCACCGCCGCGGGGGGGACTTAATGAGCAGTTCTTC	CASSPPPRGGLNEQFF
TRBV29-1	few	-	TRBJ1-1	TGCAGCGTTGACGGAACCGCAGAAGCTTTCTTT	CSVDGTAEAFF
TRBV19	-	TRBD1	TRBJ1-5	TGTGCCAGTACCTACTATTACGGGACAGGCCATCAGCCCCAGCATTTT	CASTYYYGTGHQPQHF
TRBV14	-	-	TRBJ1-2	TGTGCCAGCAGCCAAGCTACGGCGGGCGGCTACACCTTC	CASSQATAGGYTF
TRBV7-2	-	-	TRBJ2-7	TGTGCCAGCAGCTTAAACGCCGGGATGTGGTCCGACGAGCAGTACTTC	CASSLNAGMWSDEQYF
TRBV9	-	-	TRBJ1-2	TGTGCCAGCAGCGTAGGCCGGGGTGATCGTTATGGCTACACCTTC	CASSVGRGDRYGYTF
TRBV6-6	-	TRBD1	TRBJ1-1	TGTGCCAGCCGGGACAGGGGAAGCACTGAAGCTTTCTTT	CASRDRGSTEAFF
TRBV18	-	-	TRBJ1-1	TGTGCCAGCTCACCACCAGGGGGGGAGATTGAAGCTTTCTTT	CASSPPGGEIEAFF
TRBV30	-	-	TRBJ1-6	TGTGCCTGGAGTAACCAGGGATCACCCCTCCACTTT	CAWSNQGSPLHF
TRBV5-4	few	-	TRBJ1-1	TGTGCCAGCACCCACTCGGGCGTCGGTCCCACTGAAGCTTTCTTT	CASTHSGVGPTEAFF
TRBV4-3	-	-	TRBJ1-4	TGCGCCAGCAGCCAAGGATCTGAGTGGGGAAATCGAGAAAAACTGTTTTTT	CASSQGSEWGNREKLFF
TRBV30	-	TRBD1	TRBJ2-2	TGTGCCTGGAGACGACAGGGGGCGAGATCCAACACCGGGGAGCTGTTTTTT	CAWRRQGARSNTGELFF
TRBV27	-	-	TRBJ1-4	TGTGCCAGCAGTTTAGGGTGGGATCCCAATGAAAAACTGTTTTTT	CASSLGWDPNEKLFF
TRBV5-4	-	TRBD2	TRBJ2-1	TGTGCCAGCAGCTTGGAGGGTAGCGGGGGGAAGAGGTACAATGAGCAGTTCTTC	CASSLEGSGGKRYNEQFF
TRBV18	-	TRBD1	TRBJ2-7	TGTGCCAGCTCACCCGCAGGGGGCGAAGGGCAGTACTTC	CASSPAGGEGQYF
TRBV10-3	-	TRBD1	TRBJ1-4	TGTGCCATCGGCCAGGGGGGCGGTGAAAAACTGTTTTTT	CAIGQGGGEKLFF
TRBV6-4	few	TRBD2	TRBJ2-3	TGTGCCAGCAGTGACTCTAGCGGGGGGGCAGATACGCAGTATTTT	CASSDSSGGADTQYF
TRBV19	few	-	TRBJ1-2	TGTGCCAGTAGTAACGGGAGAGCTAACTATGGCTACACCTTC	CASSNGRANYGYTF